A selection of T cell receptor beta chains follows, all from one sample in a study of CD8 T cells in ankylosing spondylitis. From the 5' RACE reads, TCRdb called clonotypes with MiXCR, one entry per CDR3 protein. The data contain 50,000 to 70,000 distinct CDR3 sequences, around 6.4% of them singletons. Sequencing input: synovial fluid, either unsorted or a sorted T cell fraction (not recorded which). The receptors come from a male donor with ankylosing spondylitis. Both conserved end residues are part of each CDR3. D genes are given only for firm matches. Size values are once, few and many counts, or a class for expanded clones, and some rows have none.

clone size	V gene	J gene	D gene	CDR3 protein	CDR3 DNA
many	TRBV12-3/TRBV12-4	TRBJ2-4	.	CASSYRRKNIQYF	TGTGCCAGCAGTTATCGCCGCAAAAACATTCAGTACTTC
.	TRBV7-2	TRBJ2-3	TRBD2	CASTLAGGRSDTQYF	TGTGCCAGCACCTTAGCGGGAGGACGCTCAGATACGCAGTATTTT
few	TRBV28	TRBJ1-4	TRBD1	CASSSLTQGASNEKLFF	TGTGCCAGCAGTTCCCTTACACAGGGGGCTTCTAATGAAAAACTGTTTTTT
.	TRBV5-1	TRBJ2-1	TRBD2	CASSLDPSGGDEQFF	TGCGCCAGCAGCTTGGACCCTAGCGGGGGCGATGAGCAGTTCTTC
.	TRBV5-8	TRBJ2-7	TRBD1	CASRLTGGSNEQYF	TGTGCCAGCAGACTGACAGGGGGAAGCAACGAGCAGTACTTC
many	TRBV15	TRBJ1-1	.	CATSNRVAVDTEAFF	TGTGCCACCAGCAATAGGGTGGCAGTAGACACTGAAGCTTTCTTT
.	TRBV18	TRBJ2-5	.	CASSKETQYF	TGTGCCAGCTCAAAAGAGACCCAGTACTTC
.	TRBV12-3/TRBV12-4	TRBJ2-7	.	CASSFGGLAEQYF	TGTGCCAGCAGTTTTGGGGGCCTAGCGGAGCAGTACTTC
many	TRBV5-1	TRBJ1-1	.	CASGNGENTEAFF	TGCGCCAGCGGGAACGGGGAGAACACTGAAGCTTTCTTT
few	TRBV11-2	TRBJ1-3	.	CASSLNPSTRSGNTIYF	TGTGCCAGCAGCTTAAACCCATCGACCCGCTCTGGAAACACCATATATTTT
.	TRBV7-2	TRBJ1-1	.	CASSPAVGGAFF	TGTGCCAGCAGCCCAGCCGTGGGGGGAGCTTTCTTT
.	TRBV2	TRBJ1-1	.	CASSPAVEAFF	TGTGCCAGCAGTCCGGCGGTTGAAGCTTTCTTT
.	TRBV4-3	TRBJ1-3	.	CASSQNRVFSGNTINF	TGCGCCAGCAGCCAAAACAGGGTGTTTTCTGGAAACACCATAAATTTT
many	TRBV25-1	TRBJ1-4	.	CASTAGGSLFF	TGTGCCAGCACCGCCGGGGGGTCTCTGTTTTTT
.	TRBV5-1	TRBJ2-1	TRBD2	CASSPDITSGGEQFF	TGCGCCAGCAGCCCGGATATCACTAGCGGCGGAGAGCAGTTCTTC
many	TRBV9	TRBJ2-5	.	CASSVLPLRETQYF	TGTGCCAGCAGCGTTTTACCCCTCCGGGAGACCCAGTACTTC
few	TRBV28	TRBJ2-1	.	CASSRQGGYNEQFF	TGTGCCAGCAGCCGACAGGGAGGCTACAATGAGCAGTTCTTC
many	TRBV7-2	TRBJ2-7	TRBD2	CASSFSSGGPSYEQYF	TGTGCCAGCAGCTTCTCTAGCGGGGGACCCTCCTACGAGCAGTACTTC
.	TRBV7-3	TRBJ2-3	TRBD1	CASSLRGTGGGGTQYF	TGTGCCAGCAGCTTACGCGGGACAGGGGGCGGAGGTACGCAGTATTTT
many	TRBV29-1	TRBJ2-7	.	CSVGGYEQYF	TGCAGCGTTGGCGGGTACGAGCAGTACTTC
medium-sized	TRBV29-1	TRBJ1-2	.	CSVPVGGYTF	TGCAGCGTTCCAGTCGGTGGCTACACCTTC
.	TRBV4-1	TRBJ1-6	.	CASSQAGAGGGDSPLHF	TGCGCCAGCAGCCAAGCGGGAGCGGGGGGTGGAGATTCACCCCTCCACTTT
.	TRBV11-2	TRBJ2-3	.	CASSENPGLPTDTQYF	TGTGCCAGCAGCGAAAACCCGGGACTGCCCACAGATACGCAGTATTTT
many	TRBV30	TRBJ2-1	.	CAWRSYNEQFF	TGTGCCTGGCGTAGCTACAATGAGCAGTTCTTC
many	TRBV5-1	TRBJ2-7	TRBD2	CASSRTSGRISAYEQYF	TGCGCCAGCAGCCGGACTAGCGGGAGGATCTCGGCCTACGAGCAGTACTTC
many	TRBV12-3/TRBV12-4	TRBJ1-1	.	CASSIRQRNTEAFF	TGTGCCAGCAGTATACGACAGAGAAACACTGAAGCTTTCTTT
.	TRBV3-1	TRBJ2-2	.	CASSQDIKVAGELFF	TGTGCCAGCAGCCAAGATATAAAGGTGGCTGGGGAGCTGTTTTTT
.	TRBV11-1	TRBJ2-3	.	CASSPKRTSTDTQYF	TGTGCCAGCAGCCCGAAGCGGACTAGCACAGATACGCAGTATTTT
few	TRBV7-3	TRBJ2-2	TRBD1	CASSWTGMNTGELFF	TGTGCCAGCAGCTGGACAGGGATGAACACCGGGGAGCTGTTTTTT
many	TRBV12-3/TRBV12-4	TRBJ2-7	.	CASSFGGDEQYF	TGTGCCAGCAGTTTTGGAGGGGACGAGCAGTACTTC
.	TRBV20-1	TRBJ2-5	.	CSARDGRERETQYF	TGCAGTGCTAGAGATGGGCGGGAAAGAGAGACCCAGTACTTC
.	TRBV27	TRBJ2-5	TRBD1	CASSFLDRAETQYF	TGTGCCAGCAGTTTTCTAGACAGGGCAGAGACCCAGTACTTC
many	TRBV7-2	TRBJ2-1	.	CASSWIAYEQFF	TGTGCCAGCAGCTGGATAGCTTATGAGCAGTTCTTC
.	TRBV30	TRBJ1-1	.	CALASRNTEAFF	TGTGCCCTAGCGTCAAGGAACACTGAAGCTTTCTTT
many	TRBV2	TRBJ2-5	.	CASSIHREETQYF	TGTGCCAGCAGTATACACAGGGAAGAGACCCAGTACTTC
many	TRBV7-9	TRBJ2-3	.	CASSSPEILYTQYF	TGTGCCAGCAGCTCCCCGGAGATTCTGTATACGCAGTATTTT
.	TRBV27	TRBJ1-1	TRBD1	CASSPGGWGTEAFF	TGTGCCAGCAGCCCAGGGGGCTGGGGCACTGAAGCTTTCTTT
many	TRBV7-9	TRBJ2-7	TRBD2	CASSFPSGSARNEQYF	TGTGCCAGCAGCTTTCCTAGCGGGAGTGCAAGGAACGAGCAGTACTTC
.	TRBV4-1	TRBJ2-7	.	CASSHLDRSYEQYF	TGCGCCAGCAGCCACCTCGACAGATCCTACGAGCAGTACTTC
many	TRBV5-4	TRBJ2-1	.	CASSSRRNEQFF	TGTGCCAGCAGTTCCAGGAGGAATGAGCAGTTCTTC
many	TRBV15	TRBJ2-2	TRBD1	CATSRGQDRDITGELFF	TGTGCCACCAGCAGAGGTCAGGACAGGGATATAACCGGGGAGCTGTTTTTT
many	TRBV25-1	TRBJ1-5	.	CASSDEYSNQPQHF	TGTGCCAGCAGTGACGAATATAGCAATCAGCCCCAGCATTTT
.	TRBV7-4	TRBJ1-5	.	CASSLRGDSVLPWGLPRSNQPQHF	TGTGCCAGCAGCTTACGCGGGGACTCCGTATTACCGTGGGGCCTTCCGCGGAGCAATCAGCCCCAGCATTTT
many	TRBV14	TRBJ2-1	.	CASSPLSGEQFF	TGTGCCAGCAGCCCCCTTTCGGGTGAGCAGTTCTTC
few	TRBV7-2	TRBJ2-7	TRBD2	CASSSTQAGVGEQYF	TGTGCCAGCAGCTCTACCCAAGCGGGAGTAGGCGAGCAGTACTTC
few	TRBV11-3	TRBJ2-7	.	CASSNGAIRTYEQYF	TGTGCCAGCAGCAATGGTGCCATTCGAACCTACGAGCAGTACTTC
few	TRBV6-1	TRBJ2-1	TRBD2	CASFAGGLYNEQFF	TGTGCCAGCTTCGCGGGAGGGCTTTACAATGAGCAGTTCTTC
few	TRBV6-5	TRBJ2-1	.	CASAKYNEQFF	TGTGCCAGCGCTAAATACAATGAGCAGTTCTTC
many	TRBV12-3/TRBV12-4	TRBJ1-1	.	CASSLRQNGEAFF	TGTGCCAGCAGTCTGAGACAGAATGGTGAAGCTTTCTTT
many	TRBV19	TRBJ2-7	.	CASTLDWSSYEQYF	TGTGCCAGTACCCTGGACTGGAGCTCCTACGAGCAGTACTTC
many	TRBV20-1	TRBJ1-4	.	CSAFMLGVTEKLFF	TGCAGTGCTTTCATGTTGGGGGTAACGGAAAAACTGTTTTTT
.	TRBV29-1	TRBJ2-3	.	CSVGPQGGLSTDTQYF	TGCAGCGTTGGACCGCAGGGGGGGCTTAGCACAGATACGCAGTATTTT
.	TRBV5-1	TRBJ2-5	.	CASSLEPQETQYF	TGCGCCAGCAGCTTGGAGCCGCAAGAGACCCAGTACTTC
many	TRBV6-1	TRBJ1-5	TRBD1	CASRSGTGGGQPQHF	TGTGCCAGCAGGTCCGGGACAGGGGGCGGTCAGCCCCAGCATTTT